This TCR beta chain was sequenced during a study of blood T cell repertoires in COVID-19. Study details: Whether acute or convalescent, the COVID-19 samples came from the United States, Italy and Spain. T cells, B-cell-depleted T cells, or PBMCs supplied cDNA or gDNA.

This clone was detected only once. How the authors handled the data: Amplification of reference gene primers was used by the study to estimate nucleated cell counts. TCRdb keeps only in-frame clones here, not all; method: immunoSEQ multiplex PCR. That table supplies the V and J calls and clone size; D and trimming were determined from the DNA. The data contain 60,000 to 75,000 clones, about nine tenths of them singletons. From germline, CDR1 is SEHNR and CDR2 FQNEAQ (reference sequence). V lost 2 bases to trimming and J lost 3 bases, with 13 bases between them. The CDR3 loop spans 15 amino acids. The chain has TRBV7-9 and TRBJ2-5; TRBD1 might be the D (6 bases). The sequencing input was peripheral blood. This sequence was found in a middle-aged man with active COVID-19. CDR3 sequence: CASSLMGALEETQYF. For the CDR3, the DNA is TGTGCCAGCAGCTTAATGGGGGCCCTCGAAGAGACCCAGTACTTC.